Following are 30 T cell receptor beta chains from one sample sequenced in a study of T cells after posttransplantation cyclophosphamide (dated by TCRdb to the mid-2010s). Receptor libraries were prepared by the immunoSEQ multiplex PCR assay. As stored in TCRdb, this immuneACCESS dataset retains in-frame rearrangements with V and J assigned. A fraction of the clones does not appear; measured against another copy, unresolved V genes explain less than half of the discrepancy, and the remainder lacks a known reason. Here the sample has 18,000 or so clones; approximately 87% occur a single time. The ten largest clones take up 7.5% to 9.5% of the sample. What was sequenced was memory CD4+ T cells sorted from blood. All receptors derive from a man between 25 and 39 years old in good health and a related stem cell transplant donor.

The chain has TRBV14 and TRBJ2-7; 8 bases line up with TRBD1. The CDR3 sequence is 13 residues long. The trim removed 5 bases at V and 6 bases at J, leaving 6 bases unmatched. Germline V CDR1 and CDR2: SGHDN, FVKESK. The CDR3: CASSLRTGSEQYF. The CDR3 DNA sequence: TGTGCCAGCAGCTTAAGGACAGGGTCCGAGCAGTACTTC.

The CDR3 sequence: CASSLSTGNQPQHF. CDR3 sequence (DNA): TGCGCCAGCAGCCTATCGACAGGTAATCAGCCCCAGCATTTT. The rearrangement uses TRBV4-1 and TRBJ1-5, with D possibly being TRBD1 (6 bases). V shed 4 bases and J shed 4 bases, with 11 bases lying between them. Germline CDR1 MGHRA, CDR2 YSYEKL. The CDR3 is made up of 14 amino acids.

This clone was seen more than once but under ten times. The gene calls are TRBV11-2 and TRBJ2-1; 7 positions agree with TRBD1. J gave up 6 bases and V 4 bases, and 12 bases lay outside the gene matches. The CDR3 spans 16 residues. Germline CDR1 and CDR2: SGHAT and FQNNGV. The CDR3 sequence is CASSSGTVSISNEQFF. The CDR3 DNA follows: TGTGCCAGCAGCTCCGGGACAGTCAGTATTAGCAATGAGCAGTTCTTC.

This clone is categorized as medium-sized. V is TRBV6-1 and J is TRBJ2-2; TRBD2 matches at 8 bases. This CDR3 is built from 14 residues. The germline V gene encodes CDR1 MNHNS and CDR2 SASEGT. Losses at the gene ends were 4 bases for V and 7 bases for J; bases not matched to a gene: 5. The CDR3 is CASSAGGPGGELFF. The CDR3 DNA sequence: TGTGCCAGCAGTGCGGGGGGGCCTGGCGGGGAGCTGTTTTTT.

The rearrangement uses TRBV7-2 and TRBJ2-7; tentatively, D is TRBD2 (5 bases). Germline V CDR1 and CDR2: SGHTA, FQGNSA. The CDR3 length is 14 residues. Between the trimmed V and J ends, which lost 5 bases and 6 bases, there was a span of 17 bases. Written as DNA, the CDR3 is TGTGCCAGCAGCCCGGGGTCCGGACGAGCCGAGCAGTACTTC. Protein product: CASSPGSGRAEQYF.

The rearrangement uses TRBV19 and TRBJ1-1; weak D call: TRBD1 (6 bases). V was trimmed by 3 bases and J by 1 base, leaving 15 bases between them. The length of the CDR3 is 16 residues. In germline, CDR1 is LNHDA, CDR2 SQIVND (reference sequence). In DNA, the CDR3 is TGTGCCAGTAGTATCCATCAGGGGATGGGGAACACTGAAGCTTTCTTT. It is translated as CASSIHQGMGNTEAFF. Supplemented by reference TRBV19 and TRBJ1-1, the full variable domain reads DGGITQSPKYLFRKEGQNVTLSCEQNLNHDAMYWYRQDPGQGLRLIYYSQIVNDFQKGDIAEGYSVSREKKESFPLTVTSAQKNPTAFYLCASSIHQGMGNTEAFFGQGTRLTVV.

The chain uses TRBV15 and TRBJ1-6; D may be TRBD1 (5 bases). CDR1 and CDR2 from the germline V gene are LNHNV and YYDKDF (reference sequence). The V and J ends lost 3 bases and 10 bases respectively, with 16 bases between them. The CDR3 length is 15 residues. The CDR3 loop reads CATSRGGQGGSPLHF. In nucleotides, the CDR3 is TGTGCCACCAGCAGGGGTGGGCAGGGCGGCTCACCCCTCCACTTT.

This clone was recorded only once. The chain employs TRBV9 and TRBJ2-3; D is ambiguous. Germline V gives CDR1 SGDLS, CDR2 YYNGEE. V was shortened by 3 bases and J by 4 bases, with 6 bases between the two germline ends. This CDR3 region has 12 residues. The CDR3 sequence is CASSALADTQYF. The DNA for the CDR3 is TGTGCCAGCAGCGCCCTCGCAGATACGCAGTATTTT.

A remark on this clone: The sample holds other DNA sequences that translate to the same CDR3. The rearrangement joins TRBV10-1 to TRBJ2-5, with 7 bases identical to TRBD1. V was clipped by 3 bases and J by 2 bases; unmatched bases: 9. The CDR3 sequence is 16 residues long. In germline, CDR1 is WNHNN, CDR2 SYGVQD (reference sequence). CDR3 loop: CASSDQRQGGQETQYF. CDR3 DNA: TGCGCCAGCAGTGACCAACGACAGGGTGGTCAAGAGACCCAGTACTTC.

The chain uses TRBV5-1 and TRBJ1-6, with 7 bases identical to TRBD1. CDR3 length: 15 residues. V was pared by 5 bases and J by 6 bases, with 8 bases of the junction left unmatched. The germline gives CDR1 SGHRS, CDR2 YFSETQ. The CDR3 DNA follows: TGCGCCAGCAGGGAAAGGGGGCTCAGTAATTCACCCCTCCACTTT. Its protein product is CASRERGLSNSPLHF.

The rearrangement uses TRBV13 and TRBJ2-2; 8 bases match TRBD2. This CDR3 has 15 residues. Trimming cost V 0 bases and J 5 bases; bases outside gene matches: 2. The germline CDR1 and CDR2 sequences are PRHDT and FYEKMQ (reference sequence). The CDR3, as DNA: TGTGCCAGCAGCTTAGGACTAGCGGCGACCGGGGAGCTGTTTTTT. Protein sequence: CASSLGLAATGELFF.

This clone was found a few times. The chain recombines TRBV2 with TRBJ2-7; D is undetermined. This CDR3 has 16 amino acids. CDR1 SNHLY and CDR2 FYNNEI come from the germline V gene. V lost 6 bases and J 0 bases, leaving 18 bases between the germline ends. The CDR3 nucleotides are TGTGCCAGCAGGGGCCCATTGCAGTTGGACTCCTACGAGCAGTACTTC. Translating it yields CASRGPLQLDSYEQYF.

The V call is TRBV5-1, the J call TRBJ1-1; D is undetermined. V was trimmed by 2 bases and J by 6 bases, leaving 11 bases between them. The CDR3 contains 13 residues. CDR1 is SGHRS, CDR2 YFSETQ, per germline. The CDR3 nucleotides are TGCGCCAGCAGCTTCCCTACCGGGGCTGAAGCTTTCTTT. Residues: CASSFPTGAEAFF.

The chain uses TRBV7-9 and TRBJ2-6, with D maybe TRBD2 (5 bases). V dropped 1 base and J dropped 2 bases, with 6 bases sitting between them. The germline CDR1 and CDR2 sequences are SEHNR and FQNEAQ (reference sequence). The CDR3 is 15 residues long. The CDR3 sequence is CASSLVRAGANVLTF. DNA of the CDR3: TGTGCCAGCAGCTTAGTGAGGGCTGGGGCCAACGTCCTGACTTTC.

This clone was found once. The junction and the germline gene differ at one end; a read error may be behind it. The V gene is TRBV6-6, the J gene TRBJ1-6; D gene uncertain. CDR1 MNHNY and CDR2 SVGAGI come from the germline V gene (reference sequence). The CDR3 sequence is 15 residues long. The CDR3 here is CAGSYGPDYNSPLHF. Written as DNA, the CDR3 is TGTGCCGGCAGTTACGGGCCCGACTATAATTCACCCCTCCACTTT.

The chain is built from TRBV4-2 and TRBJ2-3; weak D call: TRBD2 (5 bases). Germline V gene lookup returns CDR1 LGHNA and CDR2 YNFKEQ. V was pared by 2 bases and J by 4 bases, with 10 bases between. This CDR3 has 14 residues. The CDR3 spells CASSQLSGSDTQYF. The CDR3 nucleotides read TGTGCCAGCAGCCAACTGAGCGGCTCAGATACGCAGTATTTT.

This clone was seen only a few times. J is TRBJ1-4 and V is TRBV4-3, with no clear D. The CDR3 contains 16 residues. The V gene's germline CDR1 is LGHNA and CDR2 YSLEER. V lost 0 bases, J lost 6 bases, and 14 bases lay in between. As DNA, the CDR3 is TGCGCCAGCAGCCAAGACTCAGCTCCGGGGTATGAAAAACTGTTTTTT. This encodes CASSQDSAPGYEKLFF.

This clone was recorded once. The chain has TRBV5-1 and TRBJ2-7; the D gene is possibly TRBD2 (6 bases). CDR3 length: 16 residues. Germline V CDR1 and CDR2: SGHRS, YFSETQ. Trimming removed 3 bases at V and 2 bases at J, with 18 bases between. This chain's CDR3 is CASSYPGRSGAYEQYF. The CDR3 DNA is TGCGCCAGCAGCTACCCAGGACGGTCGGGGGCCTACGAGCAGTACTTC.

The J gene is TRBJ2-7, the V gene TRBV29-1, with no clear D. The CDR3 is 11 amino acids. Germline CDR1 reads SQVTM; CDR2 reads ANQGSEA. Trimming stripped 5 bases from V and 2 bases from J, with 7 bases between. The CDR3 here is CSVTVTYEQYF. The CDR3, as DNA: TGCAGCGTTACGGTCACCTACGAGCAGTACTTC.

The V call is TRBV28, the J call TRBJ1-5, with 7 bases identical to TRBD1. Germline V gene sequence: CDR1 MDHEN, CDR2 SYDVKM. V dropped 11 bases and J dropped 3; count of bases not matched to a gene: 7. CDR3 length equals 13 residues. CDR3 sequence: CAGRDRDNQPQHF. For the CDR3, the DNA is TGTGCCGGAAGGGACAGAGACAATCAGCCCCAGCATTTT.

This chain links TRBV7-8 with TRBJ1-1; 7 bases align to TRBD1. This CDR3 comprises 15 residues. V was pared by 0 bases and J by 3 bases, with 4 bases of the junction left unmatched. Germline CDR1 reads SGHVS; CDR2 reads FQNEAQ. The CDR3 sequence is CASSLATGKDTEAFF. The CDR3 bases are TGTGCCAGCAGCTTAGCGACAGGGAAGGACACTGAAGCTTTCTTT.

In its sample, this clone was seen once. J is TRBJ1-1 and V is TRBV7-8, with D possibly TRBD1 on 6 matching bases. Looked up from germline, CDR1 is SGHVS and CDR2 is FQNEAQ. The V end was cut by 6 bases, the J end by 5 bases, with 10 bases between. This CDR3 is built from 12 residues. The CDR3 DNA reads TGTGCCAGCAGTCAACAGGGTACTGAAGCTTTCTTT. It translates to CASSQQGTEAFF.

This rearrangement joins TRBV29-1 to TRBJ1-1; D not resolved. The CDR3 spans 14 residues. V was cut by 7 bases and J by 4 bases, with 19 bases left in between. Germline V gives CDR1 SQVTM, CDR2 ANQGSEA. DNA of the CDR3: TGCAGCGCCAGTACCGGGAATCTAGGCACTGAAGCTTTCTTT. The encoded protein is CSASTGNLGTEAFF. The whole variable domain, filled in from reference TRBV29-1 and TRBJ1-1, reads SAVISQKPSRDICQRGTSLTIQCQVDSQVTMMFWYRQQPGQSLTLIATANQGSEATYESGFVIDKFPISRPNLTFSTLTVSNMSPEDSSIYLCSASTGNLGTEAFFGQGTRLTVV.

J is TRBJ2-7 and V is TRBV7-3; TRBD2 agrees at 9 bases. Germline CDR1 is SGHTA and CDR2 is FQGTGA. The CDR3 runs 16 residues. The V segment lost 3 bases and the J segment 0 bases; nucleotides outside the gene matches: 6. The CDR3 DNA sequence: TGTGCCAGCAGCTTTCAGCGGGGGGAAAGCTCCTACGAGCAGTACTTC. As protein: CASSFQRGESSYEQYF.

The V and J genes are TRBV16 and TRBJ1-6; possibly TRBD1 for D (5 bases). This CDR3 is 14 amino acids long. Trimming shortened V by 0 bases and J by 12 bases, and 12 bases separated the two germline ends. Germline CDR1 reads KGHSY; CDR2 reads FQNENV. CDR3 DNA sequence: TGTGCCAGCAGCCAATCTTCGGGGGTTGGACCCCTCCACTTT. It yields the protein CASSQSSGVGPLHF.

This CDR3 reads CASSLIPGRGGYGYTF. CDR3 in DNA: TGTGCCAGCAGCTTAATCCCGGGCAGGGGAGGGTATGGCTACACCTTC. The chain has TRBV7-2 and TRBJ1-2, with TRBD1 as a possible D gene (6 bases). Germline CDR1 and CDR2: SGHTA and FQGNSA. The CDR3 has 16 residues. V dropped 2 bases and J dropped 5 bases, with 18 bases sitting between them.

This chain connects TRBV6-1 to TRBJ1-6; perhaps TRBD1 as D (5 bases). The V end was cut by 2 bases, the J end by 6 bases, with 11 bases between. The CDR3 totals 15 residues. Germline V gene lookup returns CDR1 MNHNS and CDR2 SASEGT. CDR3 amino acids: CASSELGGTNSPLHF. The DNA of the CDR3 is TGTGCCAGCAGTGAACTGGGGGGGACTAATTCACCCCTCCACTTT.

The chain has TRBV7-8 and TRBJ2-3; weak D call: TRBD2 (7 bases). The CDR3 loop spans 17 amino acids. Germline CDR1 is SGHVS and CDR2 is FQNEAQ. The V end was cut by 1 base, the J end by 0 bases, with 14 bases between. The CDR3 DNA reads as TGTGCCAGCAGCTTAGGGGGGGGGCCCGCTAGCACAGATACGCAGTATTTT. Protein sequence: CASSLGGGPASTDTQYF.

The chain has TRBV7-8 and TRBJ2-4; D is possibly TRBD2 (5 bases). The CDR3 is 17 residues long. Trimming stripped 4 bases from V and 0 bases from J, with 16 bases between. The germline V gene encodes CDR1 SGHVS and CDR2 FQNEAQ. In DNA form, the CDR3 reads TGTGCCAGCAGCTCCATCGTCGGGATGGGAGCCAAAAACATTCAGTACTTC. Its protein is CASSSIVGMGAKNIQYF.

The chain has TRBV5-6 and TRBJ2-3, with 8 bases that match TRBD1. The CDR3 covers 15 residues. CDR1 and CDR2 (germline): SGHDT, YYEEEE. J lost 3 bases, V lost 1 base, and 4 bases had no gene match. The CDR3 loop is CASSLFGQGTDTQYF. CDR3 coding DNA: TGTGCCAGCAGCTTGTTTGGACAGGGTACAGATACGCAGTATTTT.